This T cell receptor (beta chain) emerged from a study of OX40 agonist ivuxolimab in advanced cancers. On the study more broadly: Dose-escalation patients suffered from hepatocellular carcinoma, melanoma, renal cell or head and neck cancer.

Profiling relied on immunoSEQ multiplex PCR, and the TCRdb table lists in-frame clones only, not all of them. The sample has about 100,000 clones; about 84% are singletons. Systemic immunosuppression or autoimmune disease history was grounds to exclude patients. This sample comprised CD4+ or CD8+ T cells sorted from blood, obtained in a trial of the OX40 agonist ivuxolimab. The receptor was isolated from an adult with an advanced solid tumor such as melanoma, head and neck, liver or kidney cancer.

CDR3 sequence: CASSLASAGEQYF. CDR3 bases: TGTGCCAGCAGCTTAGCCTCCGCTGGTGAGCAGTACTTC. The genes are TRBV7-2 and TRBJ2-7; D uncertain. CDR3 length: 13 amino acids. The V gene's germline CDR1 is SGHTA and CDR2 FQGNSA. Trimming took off 0 bases at V and 7 bases at J, with 10 bases between the two ends.